Here is one T cell receptor (beta chain) with its context. This clone's antigen is unknown. Within one base of it there is no much larger clone, and no base qualities were kept. TCRbeta CDR3 regions were amplified from genomic DNA using the immunoSEQ Assay, a bias-controlled multiplex PCR. In the source study's methods: Within the assay, amplification of reference gene primers was used to estimate how many nucleated cells each sample contained. Sequence reads were collapsed and filtered to measure the absolute abundance of every unique TCRbeta CDR3 rearrangement. For each sample, productive Simpson clonality was calculated as the square root of Simpson's diversity index over productive rearrangements. Here the immuneACCESS table is served through TCRdb, limited to in-frame sequences with V and J called. Missing clones are a known gap in these copies; in checked studies unresolved V genes cover under half, and the rest lacks a known reason. The DNA gave D and trimming, while V, J and clone size come from that table. The sample yields 300,000 to 400,000 clones; about 93% were counted once. Less than 3.5% of the sample goes to the ten largest clones.

The record originates from a study of blood T cell repertoires in COVID-19 (dated by TCRdb to about 2020). Broadly, across the study: Collaborator samples came from the United States, Italy and Spain and covered acute and convalescent phases of COVID-19. The repertoires were released in a freely available public database meant as a resource for research on the immune response to SARS-CoV-2. The sample metadata nearly always contained a de-identified subject ID, COVID-19 status, age in years and sex. Subjects who had been exposed to COVID-19, were actively infected with it, or had recovered from it provided the deeply sampled blood TCRbeta repertoires that made up the dataset. The samples were drawn from two sources: the first 160 participants of the ongoing ImmuneRACE study, and some 1,300 subjects contributed by 6 global collaborators. Where available, HLA class I and class II types were taken from metadata supplied by the sample provider and were not determined by assay-based typing. The prospective study material was composed of cDNA or gDNA derived from T cells, B-cell-depleted T cells, or PBMCs. Overall study outcomes, separate from this receptor: Clinical and demographic metadata were provided uncurated, with the amount varying by source and participant.

Samples from volunteer blood donors who had recovered from COVID-19 were contributed by a second Seattle source. The collaborating institutions used their own protocols to collect whole blood in K2EDTA tubes. For TCRbeta analysis, collaborators shipped samples as frozen whole blood, isolated PBMCs, or DNA extracted from either of those sample types. The germline V gene (reference sequence) provides CDR1 GTSNPN and CDR2 SVGIG. There are 17 amino acids in the CDR3, from cysteine to phenylalanine inclusive. Just CDR3 DNA is preserved here, 51 bases in frame from base 1. V is trimmed back by 2 bases and J by 0 bases, and the junction contains 10 bases that no gene match accounts for.

This chain is built from TRBV30 and TRBJ1-1, and 9 junctional nucleotides match TRBD1. The sequence was obtained from a woman between 18 and 29 years old who had recovered from COVID-19. The source material was peripheral blood. The nucleotide sequence is given as TGTGCCTGGAGTTGGAGGGGGACAGGGACAATGAACACTGAAGCTTTCTTT. This encodes CAWSWRGTGTMNTEAFF.